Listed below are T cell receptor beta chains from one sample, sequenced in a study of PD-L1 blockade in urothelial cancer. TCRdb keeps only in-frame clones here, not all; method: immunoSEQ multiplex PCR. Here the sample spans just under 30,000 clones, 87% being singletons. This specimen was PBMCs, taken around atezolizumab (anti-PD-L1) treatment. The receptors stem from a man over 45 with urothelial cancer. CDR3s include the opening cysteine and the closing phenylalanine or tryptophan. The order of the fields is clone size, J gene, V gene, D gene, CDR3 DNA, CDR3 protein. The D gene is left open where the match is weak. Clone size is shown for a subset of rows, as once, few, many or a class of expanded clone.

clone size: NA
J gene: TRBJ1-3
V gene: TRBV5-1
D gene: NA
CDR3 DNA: TGCGCCAGCAGCATTGGACAGTCTGGAAACACCATATATTTT
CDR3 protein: CASSIGQSGNTIYF

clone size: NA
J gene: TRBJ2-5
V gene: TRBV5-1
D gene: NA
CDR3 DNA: TGCGCCAGCAGCCAGACAACCAGGGAGACCCAGTACTTC
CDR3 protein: CASSQTTRETQYF

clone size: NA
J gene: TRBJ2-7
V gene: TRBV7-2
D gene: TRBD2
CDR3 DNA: TGTGCCAGCAGCATCTCCGGGACTAGCTTCGAGCAGTACTTC
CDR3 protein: CASSISGTSFEQYF

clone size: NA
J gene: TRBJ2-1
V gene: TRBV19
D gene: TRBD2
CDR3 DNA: TGTGCCAGTAGAACGGGACTAGCGGGCTACAATGAGCAGTTCTTC
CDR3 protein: CASRTGLAGYNEQFF

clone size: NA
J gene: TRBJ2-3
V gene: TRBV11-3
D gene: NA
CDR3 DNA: TGTGCCAGCAGCCCAGGGTGGCGGGGAAGCACAGATACGCAGTATTTT
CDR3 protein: CASSPGWRGSTDTQYF

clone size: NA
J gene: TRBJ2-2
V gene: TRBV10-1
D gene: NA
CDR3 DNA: TGCGCCAGCAGTGATCCGGGAGTTGCCGGGGAGCTGTTTTTT
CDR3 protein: CASSDPGVAGELFF

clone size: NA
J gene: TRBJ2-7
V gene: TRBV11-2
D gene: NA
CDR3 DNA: TGTGCCAGCACCTTTTCGGCGCCAGGGTGGGCCTACGAGCAGTACTTC
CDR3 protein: CASTFSAPGWAYEQYF

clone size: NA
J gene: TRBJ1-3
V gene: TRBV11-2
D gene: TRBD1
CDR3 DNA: TGTGCCAGCAGCTTAAGGGGGCGCTTGAGATCTGGAAACACCATATATTTT
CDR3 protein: CASSLRGRLRSGNTIYF

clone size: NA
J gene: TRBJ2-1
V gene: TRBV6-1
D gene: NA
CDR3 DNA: TGTGCCAGCAGTGAAGTCGGGGAGCGGCAGTTCTTC
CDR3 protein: CASSEVGERQFF

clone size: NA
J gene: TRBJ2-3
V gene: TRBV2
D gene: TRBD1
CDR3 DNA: TGTGCCAGCAGTGAGGTCTTCAGGGGGACAGATACGCAGTATTTT
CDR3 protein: CASSEVFRGTDTQYF

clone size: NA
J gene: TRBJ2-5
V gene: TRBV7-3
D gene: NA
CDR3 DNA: TGTGCCAGCAGCCCCCCCCCGACACTGTACCAAGAGACCCAGTACTTC
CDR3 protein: CASSPPPTLYQETQYF

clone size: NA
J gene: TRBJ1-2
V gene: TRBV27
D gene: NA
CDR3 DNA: TGTGCCAGCAGTTTATTGGGGGGGTCGGACTATGGCTACACCTTC
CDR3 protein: CASSLLGGSDYGYTF

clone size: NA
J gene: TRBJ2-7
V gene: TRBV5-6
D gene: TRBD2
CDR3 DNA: TGTGCCAGCAGCCGGGGGGATCGGCAGTACTTC
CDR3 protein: CASSRGDRQYF

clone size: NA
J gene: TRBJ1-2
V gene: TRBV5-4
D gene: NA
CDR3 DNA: TGTGCCAGCAACGTCCAGGGCGTAGGCTATGGCTACACCTTC
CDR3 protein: CASNVQGVGYGYTF

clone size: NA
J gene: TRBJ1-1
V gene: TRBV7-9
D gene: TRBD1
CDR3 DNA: TGTGCCAGCAGCAAGGACAGGGTCCAGAACACTGAAGCTTTCTTT
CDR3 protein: CASSKDRVQNTEAFF

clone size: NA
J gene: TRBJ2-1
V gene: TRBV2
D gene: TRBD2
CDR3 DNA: TGTGCCAGCAGGGAAATAGCGGGAGGTCGAAATGAGCAGTTCTTC
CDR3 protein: CASREIAGGRNEQFF

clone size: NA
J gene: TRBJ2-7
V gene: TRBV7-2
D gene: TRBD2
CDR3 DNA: TGTGCCAGCAGCTCGGGACTAGCGGGAGTCGGGTACGAGCAGTACTTC
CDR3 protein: CASSSGLAGVGYEQYF

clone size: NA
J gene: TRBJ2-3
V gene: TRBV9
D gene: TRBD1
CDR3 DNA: TGTGCCAGCAGCATTCCGGGACAGGGGGCAGATACGCAGTATTTT
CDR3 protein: CASSIPGQGADTQYF

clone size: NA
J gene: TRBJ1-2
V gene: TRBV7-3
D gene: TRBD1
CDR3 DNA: TGTGCCAGCAGCAGGGACAGGGAAGGTGGCTACACCTTC
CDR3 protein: CASSRDREGGYTF

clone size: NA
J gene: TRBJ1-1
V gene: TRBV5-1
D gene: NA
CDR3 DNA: TGCGCCAGCAGCTCCCGGACGGAGGGATGGACTGAAGCTTTCTTT
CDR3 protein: CASSSRTEGWTEAFF

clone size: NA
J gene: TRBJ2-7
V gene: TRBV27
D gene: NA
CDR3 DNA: TGTGCCAGCAGTTCGGCCCCAGGACACATCTCCTACGAGCAGTACTTC
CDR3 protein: CASSSAPGHISYEQYF

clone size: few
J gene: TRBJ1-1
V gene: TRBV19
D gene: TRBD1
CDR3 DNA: TGTGCCAGTAGGTCCGGGACAGCACCGAACACTGAAGCTTTCTTT
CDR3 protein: CASRSGTAPNTEAFF

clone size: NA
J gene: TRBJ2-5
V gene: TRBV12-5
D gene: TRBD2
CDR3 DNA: TGTGCTAGTGGTTTGGCTAGCGGGGGGACATACCAAGAGACCCAGTACTTC
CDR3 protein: CASGLASGGTYQETQYF

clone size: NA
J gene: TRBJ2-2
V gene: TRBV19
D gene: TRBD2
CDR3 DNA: TGTGCCAGTAGTCCGTTGACTAGCGGGGCGAACACCGGGGAGCTGTTTTTT
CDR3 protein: CASSPLTSGANTGELFF

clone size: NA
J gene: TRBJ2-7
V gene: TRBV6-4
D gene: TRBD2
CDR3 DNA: TGTGCCAACGCCGGACTAGCGGGGGCCTACGAGCAGTACTTC
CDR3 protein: CANAGLAGAYEQYF

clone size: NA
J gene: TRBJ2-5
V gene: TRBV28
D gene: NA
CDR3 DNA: TGTGCCAGCAGTTTCAAAGGGGCGTTCCAAGAGACCCAGTACTTC
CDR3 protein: CASSFKGAFQETQYF

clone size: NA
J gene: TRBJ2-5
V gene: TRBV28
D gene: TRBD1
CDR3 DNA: TGTGCCAGCAGTCAACCGGGACAGGGGGAGGGCGAGACCCAGTACTTC
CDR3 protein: CASSQPGQGEGETQYF

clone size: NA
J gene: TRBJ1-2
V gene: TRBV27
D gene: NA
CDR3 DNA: TGTGCCAGCAGTCCAATTTTGGGTCTACAGGGAGCTTGGGGCTACACCTTC
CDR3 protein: CASSPILGLQGAWGYTF

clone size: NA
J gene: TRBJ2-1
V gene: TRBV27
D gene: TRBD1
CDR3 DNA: TGTGCCAGCAGTTCCCGACAGGGTCGACTTAACAATGAGCAGTTCTTC
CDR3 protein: CASSSRQGRLNNEQFF

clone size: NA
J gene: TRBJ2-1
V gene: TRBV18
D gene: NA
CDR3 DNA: TGTGCCAGCTCAGCCCTCGCGGGGATGGAGGAGCAGTTCTTC
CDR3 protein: CASSALAGMEEQFF

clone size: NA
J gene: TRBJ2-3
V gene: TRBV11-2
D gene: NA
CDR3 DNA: TGTGCCAGCAGGAGAACAGGGTTAGATACGCAGTATTTT
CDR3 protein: CASRRTGLDTQYF

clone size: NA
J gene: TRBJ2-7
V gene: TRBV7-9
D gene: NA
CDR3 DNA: TGTGCCAGCAGCTTAGTCGGGGGACCATCCTACGAGCAGTACTTC
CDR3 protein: CASSLVGGPSYEQYF

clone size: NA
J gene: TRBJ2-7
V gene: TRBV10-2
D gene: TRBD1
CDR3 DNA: TGCGCCAGCAGTGTAACAGGGGGCAACTACGAGCAGTACTTC
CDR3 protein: CASSVTGGNYEQYF

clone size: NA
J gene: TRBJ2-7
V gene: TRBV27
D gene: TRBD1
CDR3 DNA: TGTGCCAGCAGTTTGAAAGACAGGGGGTACGAGCAGTACTTC
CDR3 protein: CASSLKDRGYEQYF

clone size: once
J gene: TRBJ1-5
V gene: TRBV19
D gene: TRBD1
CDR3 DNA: TGTGCCAGTAGTAGTCCCGGGACAGGGGGCCGTCAGCCCCAGCATTTT
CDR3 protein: CASSSPGTGGRQPQHF

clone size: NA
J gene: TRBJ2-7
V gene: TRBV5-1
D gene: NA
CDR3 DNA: TGCGCCAGCAGCTCTACAGGTTCCTACGAGCAGTACTTC
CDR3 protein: CASSSTGSYEQYF

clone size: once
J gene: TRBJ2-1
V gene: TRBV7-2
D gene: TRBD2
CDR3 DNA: TGTGCCAGCAGCTTAGCGAGGACTAGCGGGAGGGATAATGAGCAGTTCTTC
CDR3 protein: CASSLARTSGRDNEQFF

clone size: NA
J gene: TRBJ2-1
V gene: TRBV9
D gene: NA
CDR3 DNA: TGTGCCAGCAGCGTTAGGGGGGGCGCCCACAATGAGCAGTTCTTC
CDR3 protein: CASSVRGGAHNEQFF

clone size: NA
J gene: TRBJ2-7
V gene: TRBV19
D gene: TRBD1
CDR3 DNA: TGTGCCAGTAGTAGGGGAGGGACAGGGGATTCCTACGAGCAGTACTTC
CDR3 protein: CASSRGGTGDSYEQYF

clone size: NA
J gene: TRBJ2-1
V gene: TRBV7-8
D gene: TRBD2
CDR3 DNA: TGTGCCAGCAGCCCCTCCGGGACTAGAAACAATGAGCAGTTCTTC
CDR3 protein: CASSPSGTRNNEQFF

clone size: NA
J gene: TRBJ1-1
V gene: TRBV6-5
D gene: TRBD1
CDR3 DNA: TGTGCCAGCAGTTACGGGACAGTTTCAACTGAAGCTTTCTTT
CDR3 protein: CASSYGTVSTEAFF

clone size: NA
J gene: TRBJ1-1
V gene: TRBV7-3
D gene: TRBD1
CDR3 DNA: TGTGCCAGCAGCCTGGACAGGGACACTGAAGCTTTCTTT
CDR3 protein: CASSLDRDTEAFF

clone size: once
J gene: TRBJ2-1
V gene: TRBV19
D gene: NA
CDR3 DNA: TGTGCCAGTAGTACTCCAGGGGTGTACGGCTACAATGAGCAGTTCTTC
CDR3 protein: CASSTPGVYGYNEQFF